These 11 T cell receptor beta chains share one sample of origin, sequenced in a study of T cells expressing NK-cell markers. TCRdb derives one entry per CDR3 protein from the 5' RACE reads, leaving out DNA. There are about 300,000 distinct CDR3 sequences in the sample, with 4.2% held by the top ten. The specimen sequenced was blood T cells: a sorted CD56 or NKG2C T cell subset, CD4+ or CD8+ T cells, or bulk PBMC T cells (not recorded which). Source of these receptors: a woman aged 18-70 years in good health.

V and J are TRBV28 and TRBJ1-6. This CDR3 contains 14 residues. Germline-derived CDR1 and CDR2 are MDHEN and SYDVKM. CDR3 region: CASTTIGEASPLHF.

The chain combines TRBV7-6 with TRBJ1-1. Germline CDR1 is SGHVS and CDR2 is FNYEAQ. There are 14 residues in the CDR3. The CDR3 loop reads CASSLDPTGTEAFF. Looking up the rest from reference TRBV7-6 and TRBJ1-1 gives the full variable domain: GAGVSQSPRYKVTKRGQDVALRCDPISGHVSLYWYRQALGQGPEFLTYFNYEAQQDKSGLPNDRFSAERPEGSISTLTIQRTEQRDSAMYRCASSLDPTGTEAFFGQGTRLTVV.

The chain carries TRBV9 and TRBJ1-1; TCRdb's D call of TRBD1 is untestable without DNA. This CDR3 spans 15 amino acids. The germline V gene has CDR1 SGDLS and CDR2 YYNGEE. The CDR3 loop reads CASSVLPEGGTEAFF. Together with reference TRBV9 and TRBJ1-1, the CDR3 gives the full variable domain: DSGVTQTPKHLITATGQRVTLRCSPRSGDLSVYWYQQSLDQGLQFLIQYYNGEERAKGNILERFSAQQFPDLHSELNLSSLELGDSALYFCASSVLPEGGTEAFFGQGTRLTVV.

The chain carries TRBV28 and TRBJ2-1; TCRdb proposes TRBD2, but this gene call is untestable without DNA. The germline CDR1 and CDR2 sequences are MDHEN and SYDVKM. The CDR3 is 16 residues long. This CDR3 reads CASRRMPGLAGDEQFF.

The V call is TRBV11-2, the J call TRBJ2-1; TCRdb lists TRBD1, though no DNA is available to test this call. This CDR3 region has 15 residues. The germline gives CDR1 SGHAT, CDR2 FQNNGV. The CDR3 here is CASSSQGRGKDEQFF.

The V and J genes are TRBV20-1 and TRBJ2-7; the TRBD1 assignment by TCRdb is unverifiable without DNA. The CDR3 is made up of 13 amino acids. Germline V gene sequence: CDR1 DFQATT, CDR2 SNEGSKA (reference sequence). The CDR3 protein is CSAPGPQAYQQYF.

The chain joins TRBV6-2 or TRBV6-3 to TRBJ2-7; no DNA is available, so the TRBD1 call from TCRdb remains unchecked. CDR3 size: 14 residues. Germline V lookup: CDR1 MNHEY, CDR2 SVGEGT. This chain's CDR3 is CASKRDSATYEQYF.

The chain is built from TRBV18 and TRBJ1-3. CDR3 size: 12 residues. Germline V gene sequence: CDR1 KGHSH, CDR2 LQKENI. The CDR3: CASSPDPNTIYF.

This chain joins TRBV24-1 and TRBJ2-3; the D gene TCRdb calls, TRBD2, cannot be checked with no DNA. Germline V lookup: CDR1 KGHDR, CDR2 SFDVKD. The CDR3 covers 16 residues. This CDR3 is CATSSYGELHTDTQYF.

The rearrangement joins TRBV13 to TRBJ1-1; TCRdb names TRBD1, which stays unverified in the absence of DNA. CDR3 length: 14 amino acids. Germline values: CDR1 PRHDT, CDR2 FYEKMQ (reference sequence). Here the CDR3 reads CASSVDRGSREAFF.

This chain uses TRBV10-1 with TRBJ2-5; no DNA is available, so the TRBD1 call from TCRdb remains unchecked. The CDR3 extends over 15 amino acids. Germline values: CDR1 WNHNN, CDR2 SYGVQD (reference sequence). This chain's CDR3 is CASSESAGIQETQYF.